This TCR beta chain emerged from a study of OX40 agonist ivuxolimab in advanced cancers. As to this clone: The antigen remains unidentified.

If patients had autoimmune disease history or systemic immunosuppression, they were excluded. Assay: immunoSEQ multiplex PCR; the TCRdb copy retains only in-frame clones and omits some. This sample has 74,000 or so clones, with approximately 85% found just once. The study, taken as a whole, reports: No determination was made of the antigen specificity of the expanded peripheral T cells.

Sequencing used CD4+ or CD8+ T cells sorted from blood, obtained in a trial of the OX40 agonist ivuxolimab. This TCR came from an adult with an advanced solid tumor such as melanoma, head and neck, liver or kidney cancer.

CDR3 DNA: TGTGCCAGCAGCATTAGCGGACAGGGGTTCTATGGCTACACCTTC. It codes for CASSISGQGFYGYTF. The chain employs TRBV9 and TRBJ1-2; 9 nucleotides agree with TRBD1. The CDR3 runs 15 residues. V dropped 4 bases and J dropped 4; count of bases not matched to a gene: 8. The germline V gene has CDR1 SGDLS and CDR2 YYNGEE.